The 27 T cell receptor beta chains reported below all come from one sample, sequenced in a study of blood T cell repertoires in COVID-19 (dated by TCRdb to the early 2020s). The library was prepared using the immunoSEQ multiplex PCR assay. TCRdb took over this immuneACCESS table, retaining in-frame rearrangements with V and J assigned. Such tables are incomplete; in checked studies, under half of the missing clones stem from an unresolved V gene, and the remainder is unexplained. Present in this sample are around 94,000 clones, 84% of which were seen just once. The ten largest clones add up to about a tenth of the sample. The sample taken for sequencing was peripheral blood. These receptors all stem from a middle-aged man with active or convalescent COVID-19.

This clone was observed a few times. The V and J genes are TRBV27 and TRBJ1-5, with 9 nucleotides matching TRBD1. There are 14 residues in the CDR3. V dropped 6 bases and J dropped 9; count of bases not matched to a gene: 9. Germline V gives CDR1 MNHEY, CDR2 SMNVEV (reference sequence). The CDR3: CASSPSGTGSPQHF. CDR3 bases: TGTGCCAGCAGCCCGTCCGGGACAGGGTCGCCCCAGCATTTT.

The chain joins TRBV19 to TRBJ1-5, with D possibly TRBD1 on 5 matching bases. Looked up from germline, CDR1 is LNHDA and CDR2 is SQIVND (reference sequence). This CDR3 has 14 amino acids. Trimming removed 5 bases from V and 3 bases from J, with 11 bases in between. The CDR3 DNA is TGTGCCAGTAGTTCAGGGTTTTACAATCAGCCCCAGCATTTT. Translated: CASSSGFYNQPQHF.

The rearrangement links TRBV11-2 to TRBJ2-3; TRBD1 might be the D (5 bases). Trimming removed 4 bases from V and 4 bases from J, with 21 bases in between. CDR1 and CDR2 (germline): SGHAT, FQNNGV. The CDR3 contains 17 residues. The CDR3: CASSSGKGFKSADTQYF. CDR3 in DNA: TGTGCCAGCAGCTCCGGAAAGGGGTTTAAATCAGCAGATACGCAGTATTTT.

The V gene is TRBV10-3, the J gene TRBJ2-3; a weak D match, TRBD2 (7 bases). The ends were cut back, 6 bases at V and 4 bases at J, with 17 bases in the middle. CDR3 length: 15 residues. The V gene's germline CDR1 is ENHRY and CDR2 SYGVKD. The CDR3 region is CAIRSGAGDSDTQYF. CDR3 nucleotide sequence: TGTGCCATCAGATCGGGGGCGGGGGACTCAGATACGCAGTATTTT.

This chain joins TRBV5-6 and TRBJ1-2; a possible D gene is TRBD1 (6 bases). The CDR3 has 15 amino acids. CDR1 is SGHDT, CDR2 YYEEEE, per germline. V was clipped by 1 base and J by 4 bases, with 14 bases between them. In DNA form, the CDR3 reads TGTGCCAGCAGCTTGTGGGCAGGGGATAGCTATGGCTACACCTTC. This translates into CASSLWAGDSYGYTF. The whole variable domain, filled in from reference TRBV5-6 and TRBJ1-2, reads DAGVTQSPTHLIKTRGQQVTLRCSPKSGHDTVSWYQQALGQGPQFIFQYYEEEERQRGNFPDRFSGHQFPNYSSELNVNALLLGDSALYLCASSLWAGDSYGYTFGSGTRLTVV.

The chain carries TRBV19 and TRBJ2-7, with 8 bases fitting TRBD2. V lost 2 bases and J lost 4; bases outside the gene matches: 4. Germline V gene lookup returns CDR1 LNHDA and CDR2 SQIVND (reference sequence). The CDR3 is 14 amino acids. CDR3 sequence reads: CASSISGGGYEQYF. CDR3 nucleotide sequence: TGTGCCAGTAGTATAAGCGGGGGCGGATACGAGCAGTACTTC.

The chain combines TRBV5-4 with TRBJ2-7; 7 nucleotides match TRBD1. Germline V gene lookup returns CDR1 SGHNT and CDR2 YYREEE (reference sequence). The CDR3 contains 14 residues. The J segment lost 3 bases and the V segment lost 2 bases, leaving 5 bases of the junction unmatched. CDR3 sequence: CASSLRGQVYEQYF. The CDR3 DNA reads TGTGCCAGCAGCTTAAGGGGGCAAGTCTACGAGCAGTACTTC.

The rearrangement uses TRBV28 and TRBJ1-2, with 7 bases fitting TRBD1. Germline V gives CDR1 MDHEN, CDR2 SYDVKM. Trimming at V came to 8 bases and at J to 5 bases, leaving 11 bases not matched to a gene. The CDR3 length is 14 residues. The CDR3: CASRIGTANYGYTF. CDR3 bases: TGTGCCAGCCGCATTGGGACAGCAAATTATGGCTACACCTTC.

The genes are TRBV9 and TRBJ1-1; possibly TRBD1 for D (5 bases). Germline assignment: CDR1 SGDLS and CDR2 YYNGEE. Trimming pared 0 bases from V and 3 bases from J, leaving 12 bases between. The CDR3 consists of 15 residues. DNA of the CDR3: TGTGCCAGCAGCGTAGATATGGGGCGCGACACTGAAGCTTTCTTT. Translating gives CASSVDMGRDTEAFF.

The chain employs TRBV5-1 and TRBJ2-4, with 10 bases lining up with TRBD1. Per germline, CDR1 SGHRS and CDR2 YFSETQ. The CDR3 is 15 residues long. Trimming at V came to 4 bases and at J to 8 bases, leaving 9 bases not matched to a gene. DNA for the CDR3: TGCGCCAGCAGCCGAGAAGGGACAGGGGTGGACATTCAGTACTTC. Protein: CASSREGTGVDIQYF.

The chain recombines TRBV18 with TRBJ1-5; 10 nucleotides agree with TRBD1. Germline V gene lookup returns CDR1 KGHSH and CDR2 LQKENI. The CDR3 sequence is 15 residues long. V shed 3 bases, J shed 6 bases, and the junction held 5 bases outside the gene matches. The CDR3 loop reads CASSPGQGSGQPQHF. Here the CDR3 DNA reads TGTGCCAGCTCACCGGGACAGGGGTCGGGTCAGCCCCAGCATTTT.

This chain links TRBV9 with TRBJ2-5; TRBD2 matches at 12 bases. V lost 0 bases to trimming and J lost 5 bases; unmatched junction nucleotides: 11. The CDR3 totals 18 residues. CDR1 and CDR2 (germline): SGDLS, YYNGEE. The CDR3 bases are TGTGCCAGCAGCGTAGGGTCTAGCGGGGGGGCTGGACCCGAGACCCAGTACTTC. Translation: CASSVGSSGGAGPETQYF. Together with reference TRBV9 and TRBJ2-5, the CDR3 gives the full variable domain: DSGVTQTPKHLITATGQRVTLRCSPRSGDLSVYWYQQSLDQGLQFLIQYYNGEERAKGNILERFSAQQFPDLHSELNLSSLELGDSALYFCASSVGSSGGAGPETQYFGPGTRLLVL.

This clone is a singleton in its sample. The chain employs TRBV12-5 and TRBJ2-3, with 10 bases identical to TRBD1. From germline, CDR1 is LGHNT and CDR2 FRNRAP. V dropped 4 bases and J dropped 3; count of bases not matched to a gene: 7. The CDR3 length is 16 residues. CDR3 sequence (DNA): TGTGCTAGTGGTTCCGGCGACAGGGGGCCGACAGATACGCAGTATTTT. Translated, it gives CASGSGDRGPTDTQYF.

This chain uses TRBV4-1 with TRBJ1-1; TRBD1 matches at 9 bases. J was trimmed by 4 bases and V by 3 bases; bases with no gene match: 3. CDR3 length: 14 residues. Germline V gives CDR1 MGHRA, CDR2 YSYEKL. The DNA of the CDR3 is TGCGCCAGCAGCCACGGGACAGGGTCCACTGAAGCTTTCTTT. This encodes CASSHGTGSTEAFF.

The rearrangement joins TRBV5-1 to TRBJ1-4, with TRBD1 matching over 7 bases. The CDR3 runs to 13 residues. Losses at the gene ends were 3 bases for V and 7 bases for J; bases not matched to a gene: 3. Per germline, CDR1 SGHRS and CDR2 YFSETQ. The CDR3 region is CASSSGQTEKLFF. The CDR3, as DNA: TGCGCCAGCAGCTCGGGACAGACTGAAAAACTGTTTTTT. Supplemented by reference TRBV5-1 and TRBJ1-4, the full variable domain reads KAGVTQTPRYLIKTRGQQVTLSCSPISGHRSVSWYQQTPGQGLQFLFEYFSETQRNKGNFPGRFSGRQFSNSRSEMNVSTLELGDSALYLCASSSGQTEKLFFGSGTQLSVL.

The chain recombines TRBV2 with TRBJ1-4; 7 bases align to TRBD1. The CDR3 has 14 residues. The germline gives CDR1 SNHLY, CDR2 FYNNEI. The V and J ends lost 3 bases and 4 bases, in that order; junction bases with no gene match: 2. CDR3 DNA sequence: TGTGCCAGCAGTGACGGACAGGTTAATGAAAAACTGTTTTTT. Translating it yields CASSDGQVNEKLFF.

The rearrangement uses TRBV7-2 and TRBJ2-3, with 11 bases that match TRBD1. Trimming took 2 bases from V and 4 from J; bases not matched to a gene: 5. The CDR3 is 16 amino acids. Germline CDR1 SGHTA, CDR2 FQGNSA. CDR3 in DNA: TGTGCCAGCAGCTTACGGACAGGGGGCTATGCAGATACGCAGTATTTT. Protein sequence: CASSLRTGGYADTQYF.

The chain carries TRBV5-1 and TRBJ1-5; TRBD1 aligns across 7 bases. V trimming: 2 bases; J trimming: 4 bases; junction bases outside the gene matches: 6. The germline gives CDR1 SGHRS, CDR2 YFSETQ. The CDR3 is 15 residues long. Written as DNA, the CDR3 is TGCGCCAGCAGCTTATCCGGGACAGAAAATCAGCCCCAGCATTTT. Its protein product is CASSLSGTENQPQHF. Together with reference TRBV5-1 and TRBJ1-5, the CDR3 gives the full variable domain: KAGVTQTPRYLIKTRGQQVTLSCSPISGHRSVSWYQQTPGQGLQFLFEYFSETQRNKGNFPGRFSGRQFSNSRSEMNVSTLELGDSALYLCASSLSGTENQPQHFGDGTRLSIL.

This clone showed up many times. The rearrangement uses TRBV4-3 and TRBJ1-6; D call uncertain. Trimming stripped 1 base from V and 3 bases from J, with 7 bases between. Germline loops: CDR1 LGHNA, CDR2 YSLEER. This CDR3 spans 15 amino acids. The CDR3 DNA follows: TGCGCCAGCAGCCAAGGGGCCCTCTATAATTCACCCCTCCACTTT. Translated, it gives CASSQGALYNSPLHF.

V and J are TRBV6-6 and TRBJ1-6; 9 nucleotides line up with TRBD1. V lost 10 bases and J lost 3; bases outside the gene matches: 4. The CDR3 loop spans 14 amino acids. Germline V gene sequence: CDR1 MNHNY, CDR2 SVGAGI (reference sequence). The CDR3 nucleotides read TGTGCCACCTCGGACAGGGGCTATAATTCACCCCTCCACTTT. This gives the protein CATSDRGYNSPLHF.

J is TRBJ1-4 and V is TRBV28; tentatively, D is TRBD1 (5 bases). The ends were cut back, 7 bases at V and 8 bases at J, with 14 bases in the middle. CDR3 length equals 13 residues. Per germline, CDR1 MDHEN and CDR2 SYDVKM. The CDR3 nucleotides read TGTGCCAGCACCCCGGGGGGTCGGGAAAAACTGTTTTTT. Translating gives CASTPGGREKLFF. Using reference TRBV28 and TRBJ1-4 for the parts outside the CDR3, the full variable domain is DVKVTQSSRYLVKRTGEKVFLECVQDMDHENMFWYRQDPGLGLRLIYFSYDVKMKEKGDIPEGYSVSREKKERFSLILESASTNQTSMYLCASTPGGREKLFFGSGTQLSVL.

The rearrangement joins TRBV4-1 to TRBJ1-4; weak D call: TRBD1 (5 bases). With 8 bases removed from V and 3 bases from J, the gap between germline ends came to 13 bases. Looked up from germline, CDR1 is MGHRA and CDR2 is YSYEKL. The CDR3 length is 14 residues. The CDR3 loop is CASAKGEANEKLFF. CDR3 sequence (DNA): TGCGCCAGCGCGAAAGGGGAAGCTAATGAAAAACTGTTTTTT.

The rearrangement joins TRBV9 to TRBJ2-5; the D gene is possibly TRBD2 (6 bases). Germline-derived CDR1 and CDR2 are SGDLS and YYNGEE. The CDR3 is made up of 13 amino acids. The V gene lost 4 bases and the J gene lost 2 bases, with 9 bases spanning the gap. CDR3 DNA: TGTGCCAGCAGCCTTAGCGGTCAAGAGACCCAGTACTTC. Translation gives CASSLSGQETQYF.

The V call is TRBV14, the J call TRBJ1-2; a possible D gene is TRBD1 (5 bases). V was pared by 4 bases and J by 4 bases, with 16 bases between. Germline CDR1 is SGHDN and CDR2 is FVKESK. This CDR3 region has 15 residues. DNA of the CDR3: TGTGCCAGCAGCCCTTCAGGGCGAAGAACCTATGGCTACACCTTC. It translates to CASSPSGRRTYGYTF.

V usage is TRBV27 and J usage is TRBJ2-7, with D tentatively TRBD1 (6 bases). This CDR3 spans 14 amino acids. Germline lookup yields CDR1 MNHEY and CDR2 SMNVEV (reference sequence). Trimming stripped 5 bases from V and 2 bases from J, with 13 bases between. The CDR3 protein is CASSRPGVPYEQYF. CDR3 in DNA: TGTGCCAGCAGTCGCCCAGGGGTTCCCTACGAGCAGTACTTC.

The chain carries TRBV30 and TRBJ2-7; 10 nucleotides agree with TRBD2. Germline V lookup: CDR1 GTSNPN, CDR2 SVGIG (reference sequence). V was pared by 7 bases and J by 3 bases, with 9 bases of the junction left unmatched. The CDR3 sequence is 14 residues long. This chain's CDR3 is CALSELAGIYEQYF. In nucleotides, the CDR3 is TGTGCCTTGAGCGAACTAGCGGGGATCTACGAGCAGTACTTC.

The CDR3 nucleotides are TGCGCCAGCAGCTTTGGGTCTCCACCCGGTGGGCAGGGGGCGCTTACAGATACGCAGTATTTT. It yields the protein CASSFGSPPGGQGALTDTQYF. The chain recombines TRBV5-1 with TRBJ2-3, with TRBD1 identical over 8 bases. CDR1 SGHRS and CDR2 YFSETQ come from the germline V gene. CDR3 length: 21 residues. Germline trimming cut 2 bases from V and 3 bases from J; bases unmatched to any gene: 23.